Each of the 12 T cell receptor beta chains below was sequenced from the same sample in a study of T cell responses to AZD1222 COVID-19 vaccine. The table came from immunoSEQ multiplex PCR; TCRdb's copy has only in-frame clones and leaves some out. The data contain around 120,000 clones, roughly 91% of them singletons. This specimen consisted of peripheral blood, obtained on day 0 of MenACWY control vaccination. Source of these receptors: an adult in good health.

V gene TRBV7-3 combines with J gene TRBJ1-6, with D uncertain. The germline V gene encodes CDR1 SGHTA and CDR2 FQGTGA. The ends were cut back, 3 bases at V and 10 bases at J, with 16 bases in the middle. The CDR3 contains 15 residues. CDR3 DNA sequence: TGTGCCAGCAGCTTGCAGGCGTTGGAAGGCTCACCCCTCCACTTT. It translates to CASSLQALEGSPLHF. The full variable domain, completed using reference TRBV7-3 and TRBJ1-6, is GAGVSQTPSNKVTEKGKYVELRCDPISGHTALYWYRQSLGQGPEFLIYFQGTGAADDSGLPNDRFFAVRPEGSVSTLKIQRTERGDSAVYLCASSLQALEGSPLHFGNGTRLTVT.

The chain carries TRBV27 and TRBJ2-3; the D is unclear. The CDR3 runs to 15 residues. Germline V CDR1 and CDR2: MNHEY, SMNVEV (reference sequence). Trimming removed 4 bases from V and 6 bases from J, with 17 bases in between. The CDR3 coding sequence is TGTGCCAGCAGTTCGGTCCGGCTAGTGGGCGATACGCAGTATTTT. This translates into CASSSVRLVGDTQYF.

The sample holds a few counts of this clone. V and J are TRBV3-1 (or the pseudogene TRBV3-2) and TRBJ1-2; a weak D match, TRBD1 (5 bases). The V end lost 0 bases, the J end lost 8 bases, and 16 bases lay between the germline ends. The CDR3 extends over 15 amino acids. Germline CDR1 LGHDT, CDR2 YNNKEL (reference sequence). The CDR3 reads CASSQDTTGVGGYTF. As DNA, the CDR3 is TGTGCCAGCAGCCAAGATACGACGGGGGTGGGCGGCTACACCTTC.

V and J are TRBV5-1 and TRBJ1-1, with D perhaps matching TRBD1 (6 bases). CDR1 and CDR2 from the germline V gene are SGHRS and YFSETQ. V lost 0 bases and J 6 bases, leaving 15 bases between the germline ends. This CDR3 has 15 amino acids. The CDR3 coding sequence is TGCGCCAGCAGCTTGGTAGGGGGTTCCCCCTCTGAAGCTTTCTTT. It yields the protein CASSLVGGSPSEAFF.

This chain links TRBV6-6 with TRBJ2-3; no reliable D call. Germline CDR1 reads MNHNY; CDR2 reads SVGAGI (reference sequence). This CDR3 spans 15 amino acids. The V end lost 2 bases, the J end lost 2 bases, and 11 bases lay between the germline ends. The chain's CDR3 is CASSYGLVNTDTQYF. The CDR3 bases are TGTGCCAGCAGTTACGGTCTAGTGAACACAGATACGCAGTATTTT.

V gene TRBV16 combines with J gene TRBJ2-7; TRBD1 aligns across 8 bases. Germline CDR1 reads KGHSY; CDR2 reads FQNENV. V trimming: 2 bases; J trimming: 2 bases; junction bases outside the gene matches: 5. CDR3 length: 15 amino acids. Here the CDR3 reads CASSQNPTGAYEQYF. CDR3 sequence (DNA): TGTGCCAGCAGCCAAAACCCGACAGGGGCCTACGAGCAGTACTTC.

This rearrangement joins TRBV6-1 to TRBJ1-2, with D maybe TRBD1 (6 bases). CDR1 and CDR2 from the germline V gene are MNHNS and SASEGT. With 1 base removed from V and 8 bases from J, the gap between germline ends came to 17 bases. The CDR3 is made up of 15 amino acids. CDR3 amino acids: CASSEGASGAGGYTF. CDR3 nucleotides: TGTGCCAGCAGTGAAGGGGCCTCGGGGGCCGGGGGCTACACCTTC.

The count of this clone is one. This chain links TRBV6-5 with TRBJ1-1; 7 nucleotides agree with TRBD1. The CDR3 covers 15 residues. Germline trimming cut 2 bases from V and 1 base from J; bases unmatched to any gene: 4. Germline CDR1 and CDR2: MNHEY and SVGAGI. CDR3 sequence: CASSYPTGANTEAFF. The CDR3 nucleotides are TGTGCCAGCAGTTACCCTACAGGGGCGAACACTGAAGCTTTCTTT.

This chain connects TRBV5-1 to TRBJ1-5; D gene uncertain. V was trimmed by 0 bases and J by 4 bases, leaving 5 bases between them. CDR1 is SGHRS, CDR2 YFSETQ, per germline. The CDR3 has 13 amino acids. CDR3 sequence: CASSLVGNQPQHF. The CDR3 DNA reads TGCGCCAGCAGCTTGGTGGGAAATCAGCCCCAGCATTTT.

The rearrangement joins TRBV2 to TRBJ1-3, with TRBD1 as a possible D gene (6 bases). The CDR3 is made up of 14 amino acids. Germline V gives CDR1 SNHLY, CDR2 FYNNEI. The ends were cut back, 7 bases at V and 2 bases at J, with 12 bases in the middle. The CDR3 loop reads CASIPGGTGNTIYF. In nucleotides, the CDR3 is TGTGCCAGCATCCCCGGGGGCACTGGAAACACCATATATTTT.

The rearrangement uses TRBV5-1 and TRBJ2-1; 14 bases are shared with TRBD2. The CDR3 consists of 14 residues. V lost 4 bases to trimming and J lost 12 bases; unmatched junction nucleotides: 6. Germline CDR1 and CDR2: SGHRS and YFSETQ. CDR3 residues: CASSPGTSGSWQFF. As DNA, the CDR3 is TGCGCCAGCAGCCCGGGGACTAGCGGGAGTTGGCAGTTCTTC.

V and J are TRBV5-1 and TRBJ2-1; 8 bases map to TRBD1. CDR3 length: 16 residues. From germline, CDR1 is SGHRS and CDR2 YFSETQ. V trimming: 0 bases; J trimming: 8 bases; junction bases outside the gene matches: 10. The CDR3 DNA sequence: TGCGCCAGCAGCTTGGGCAGGGGGCGCACTAATGATGAGCAGTTCTTC. This translates into CASSLGRGRTNDEQFF.